These T cell receptor beta chains were read from a single sample in a study of T-cell reconstitution after alpha-beta-depleted transplantation in children. TCRdb independently ran MiXCR on the PCR reads; one entry per CDR3 protein. The sample lists tens of thousands of distinct CDR3 sequences, 15% to 20% seen once, with about 47% in the top ten. The input for sequencing was PBMCs, mostly from graft donor cells, taken 360 days after TCRalphabeta/CD19-depleted stem cell transplant. These receptors were obtained from a male patient between 2 and 9 years old who had a stem cell transplant for acute lymphoblastic leukemia, so the T cells may come from the graft donor. The CDR3 runs from the conserved cysteine through the conserved F or W. The D gene is left open where the match is weak. Not every row has a clone size; where given, it reads once, few, many or a size class.

clone size	V gene	J gene	D gene	CDR3 DNA	CDR3 protein
NA	TRBV20-1	TRBJ2-7	TRBD2	TGCAGTGCTAGAGAGGCGAGCGGGAGGATATACGAGCAGTACTTC	CSAREASGRIYEQYF
few	TRBV27	TRBJ2-7	TRBD1	TGTGCCAGCAGTGACAGGGGACAGGGGGACTACGAGCAGTACTTC	CASSDRGQGDYEQYF
many	TRBV7-9	TRBJ1-6	NA	TGTGCCAGCAGAAAATATGGGTCACCCCTCCACTTT	CASRKYGSPLHF
NA	TRBV7-2	TRBJ2-3	TRBD2	TGTGCCAGCAGCTTCAGCCGACTAGCGGGCTATCCTCCTACGCAGTATTTT	CASSFSRLAGYPPTQYF
NA	TRBV11-2	TRBJ2-7	TRBD2	TGTGCCAGCAGCTTAGCATCTAGCGGGCCCTACGAGCAGTACTTC	CASSLASSGPYEQYF
many	TRBV4-2	TRBJ2-1	NA	TGTGCCAGCAGCCAATACCCGTCGAGCTCCTACAATGAGCAGTTCTTC	CASSQYPSSSYNEQFF
NA	TRBV6-5	TRBJ2-6	NA	TGTGCCAGCAGTTACAGGGTAGGGGCCAACGTCCTGACTTTC	CASSYRVGANVLTF
many	TRBV2	TRBJ2-3	NA	TGTGCCAGCAGAAAAGCCGGGACGGCAACCACAGATACGCAGTATTTT	CASRKAGTATTDTQYF
many	TRBV6-5	TRBJ1-1	TRBD1	TGTGCCTCGCTACAGGGGCTGAACACTGAAGCTTTCTTT	CASLQGLNTEAFF
few	TRBV9	TRBJ2-4	TRBD2	TGTGCCAGCAGCCCTCGACCGGGACTAGCGGGAGTGGCGGCCAAAAACATTCAGTACTTC	CASSPRPGLAGVAAKNIQYF
NA	TRBV12-3/TRBV12-4	TRBJ2-1	NA	TGTGCCAGCAGCCCCGGACTACGGAGCGAGCAGTTCTTC	CASSPGLRSEQFF
few	TRBV12-3/TRBV12-4	TRBJ1-2	TRBD1	TGTGCCAGCAGTTTAGTGGTAGGGACAGGGCACTATGGCTACACCTTC	CASSLVVGTGHYGYTF
few	TRBV28	TRBJ1-2	NA	TGTGCCAGCAGTTTCGGGGGCGGCGGGTTAAGGGGCTACACCTTC	CASSFGGGGLRGYTF
many	TRBV20-1	TRBJ1-4	TRBD1	TGCAGTGCTAGAGGGCCGGACAGGGGTGAAAAACTGTTTTTT	CSARGPDRGEKLFF
few	TRBV13	TRBJ2-5	NA	TGTGCCAGCAGCTTATCCTTGAGGGGGGGGGAGACCCAGTACTTC	CASSLSLRGGETQYF
few	TRBV10-1	TRBJ2-1	NA	TGCGCCAGCAGTGAGTCTGGGGCAGGGAATGAGCAGTTCTTC	CASSESGAGNEQFF
NA	TRBV29-1	TRBJ2-7	TRBD1	TGCAGCGTTGCGCCGGGACAGCCCTACGAGCAGTACTTC	CSVAPGQPYEQYF